The 11 T cell receptor beta chains below all came from one sample that was sequenced in a study of cytomegalovirus exposure and HLA in healthy donors. 60 Vbeta and 13 Jbeta primers were used in PCR. The table came from immunoSEQ multiplex PCR; TCRdb's copy has only in-frame clones and leaves some out. This table has approximately 120,000 clones, 73% appearing once. Sequenced input: PBMCs. The receptors shown here come from a man aged 35-49 years in good health and CMV-seronegative.

The sample holds a few counts of this clone. The chain uses TRBV29-1 and TRBJ1-1; D might be TRBD1 (5 bases). Trimming took 7 bases from V and 1 from J, leaving 10 bases between them. This CDR3 spans 12 amino acids. Germline V gene lookup returns CDR1 SQVTM and CDR2 ANQGSEA. The CDR3 reads CSAGDRNTEAFF. In DNA, the CDR3 is TGCAGCGCTGGAGACAGGAACACTGAAGCTTTCTTT.

The chain is built from TRBV7-2 and TRBJ2-7; possibly TRBD2 for D (5 bases). The V gene lost 5 bases and the J gene lost 6 bases, with 17 bases spanning the gap. The CDR3 is made up of 14 amino acids. The V gene's germline CDR1 is SGHTA and CDR2 FQGNSA. CDR3 amino acids: CASSDTRGFGEQYF. As DNA, the CDR3 is TGTGCCAGCAGCGACACACGGGGTTTCGGCGAGCAGTACTTC.

V is TRBV6-5 and J is TRBJ2-7; 10 nucleotides agree with TRBD2. The CDR3 covers 15 residues. The V gene end was trimmed by 0 bases and the J gene end by 2 bases; junction bases not matched to a gene: 1. Per the germline V gene, CDR1 is MNHEY and CDR2 is SVGAGI. Written as DNA, the CDR3 is TGTGCCAGCAGTTACTCCCTAGCGGGGGCCTACGAGCAGTACTTC. This gives the protein CASSYSLAGAYEQYF.

This chain connects TRBV6-1 to TRBJ1-3, with a possible D match to TRBD1 (5 bases). Germline loops: CDR1 MNHNS, CDR2 SASEGT. The CDR3 loop spans 15 amino acids. The V and J ends lost 1 base and 2 bases respectively, with 9 bases between them. The CDR3 region is CASSEGRVTGNTIYF. The CDR3, as DNA: TGTGCCAGCAGTGAAGGCAGGGTTACTGGAAACACCATATATTTT.

This clone was observed once. The chain couples TRBV6-6 to TRBJ2-2; TRBD1 is a possible D gene (6 bases). Germline-derived CDR1 and CDR2 are MNHNY and SVGAGI (reference sequence). The CDR3 length is 16 residues. The germline V and J ends were trimmed by 6 bases and 1 base, with 15 bases remaining between them. DNA of the CDR3: TGTGCCAGCAGCCTGGTGGGGGCGGGGAACACCGGGGAGCTGTTTTTT. As protein: CASSLVGAGNTGELFF.

The gene calls are TRBV4-3 and TRBJ2-1; D remains unclear. This CDR3 has 18 residues. V dropped 4 bases and J dropped 4 bases, with 23 bases sitting between them. Germline CDR1 LGHNA, CDR2 YSLEER. The chain's CDR3 is CASSRAELTRGPYNEQFF. The CDR3 DNA is TGCGCCAGCAGCCGCGCTGAGTTAACGAGAGGCCCATACAATGAGCAGTTCTTC.

The V gene is TRBV2, the J gene TRBJ2-7; 14 nucleotides align to TRBD2. The CDR3 extends over 15 amino acids. Looked up from germline, CDR1 is SNHLY and CDR2 is FYNNEI. The J segment lost 2 bases and the V segment lost 6 bases, leaving 3 bases of the junction unmatched. CDR3 amino acids: CASSQGLAGAYEQYF. The CDR3 DNA sequence: TGTGCCAGCAGCCAGGGACTAGCGGGGGCCTACGAGCAGTACTTC. Variable domain in full (rest from reference TRBV2 and TRBJ2-7): EPEVTQTPSHQVTQMGQEVILRCVPISNHLYFYWYRQILGQKVEFLVSFYNNEISEKSEIFDDQFSVERPDGSNFTLKIRSTKLEDSAMYFCASSQGLAGAYEQYFGPGTRLTVT.

This clone was detected a few times. DNA for the CDR3: TGTGCCAGCAGTTCAGGACAGTACAATGAGCAGTTCTTC. This encodes CASSSGQYNEQFF. The gene calls are TRBV6-6 and TRBJ2-1; perhaps TRBD1 as D (6 bases). Looked up from germline, CDR1 is MNHNY and CDR2 is SVGAGI (reference sequence). The CDR3 covers 13 residues. With 4 bases removed from V and 4 bases from J, the gap between germline ends came to 8 bases.

In nucleotides, the CDR3 is TGTGCCAGCAGTTTCAAGAGGGGGTATACTGAAGCTTTCTTT. Translating it yields CASSFKRGYTEAFF. This chain uses TRBV27 with TRBJ1-1; TRBD1 might be the D (6 bases). Germline V gene data show CDR1 as MNHEY and CDR2 as SMNVEV (reference sequence). The CDR3 length is 14 residues. Trimming stripped 3 bases from V and 5 bases from J, with 13 bases between.

This rearrangement joins TRBV7-2 to TRBJ2-3; 7 bases align to TRBD2. This CDR3 has 14 amino acids. CDR1 and CDR2 from the germline V gene are SGHTA and FQGNSA. J lost 2 bases, V lost 5 bases, and 4 bases had no gene match. CDR3 amino acids: CASSPGTTTDTQYF. CDR3 nucleotides: TGTGCCAGCAGCCCAGGGACTACCACAGATACGCAGTATTTT.

The chain employs TRBV18 and TRBJ2-2; 8 nucleotides line up with TRBD1. V gave up 1 base and J gave up 1 base; unmatched junction bases: 8. Germline assignment: CDR1 KGHSH and CDR2 LQKENI. The CDR3 length is 18 residues. This CDR3 is CASSPRGAGTGNTGELFF. CDR3 in DNA: TGTGCCAGCTCACCACGAGGCGCCGGGACAGGGAACACCGGGGAGCTGTTTTTT.